The present entry profiles one TCR beta chain with its context. The authors extracted RNA and reverse transcribed it into cDNA as the sequencing template. Profiled with immunoSEQ multiplex PCR; TCRdb holds only in-frame clones, not every one. The sample lists about 110,000 clones; 55% to 75% were seen once. The sample is drawn from a study of CD8+ T cells in alopecia areata. Germline lookup yields CDR1 GTSNPN and CDR2 SVGIG (reference sequence). Trimming left V 2 bases short and J 1 base short, with 8 bases between. The CDR3 has 13 amino acids. This chain connects TRBV30 to TRBJ1-1; no definite D call. The clonotype comes from a human donor in good health. Input material: CD8+ T cells sorted from blood. The CDR3 bases are TGTGCCTGGAGTCTGGGTTGGAACACTGAAGCTTTCTTT. Encoded protein: CAWSLGWNTEAFF.